This T cell receptor (beta chain) was found in a study of T-cell memory formation after mild COVID-19 listed by TCRdb under 2021. About the study as a whole: TCR sequence clusters from the two donors were largely donor specific. In a couple of donors, T-cell clones that expanded and contracted after mild COVID-19 were followed by sequencing TCRalpha and TCRbeta repertoires longitudinally. The cohort was made up of two young adult volunteers, one female and one male, who were previously healthy. What the study reported, not specific to this receptor: Contracting CD4+ clones appeared mostly in the CM and EM memory subsets, whereas CD8+ clones were enriched in EMRA. The detection of some responding clones in pre-infection memory suggests that pre-existing cross-reactive memory T cells joined the SARS-CoV-2 response. From day 15 to 85, contracting clones showed balanced CD4/CD8 phenotypes, whereas a second wave of clones that expanded from day 15 to 37 leaned towards CD4+. SARS-CoV-2 specificity of the second-wave clones peaking on day 37 was not confirmed. The study covered only two mild cases, and larger cohorts including severe cases with pre-infection samples were considered necessary.

This sample was sequenced with an Illumina NovaSeq 6000. TCRalpha and TCRbeta cDNA libraries were constructed by 5'RACE with constant-segment primers, with sample barcodes and unique molecular identifiers being introduced. Trizol reagent was used to extract RNA from every sample. Amplification of the libraries took two PCR steps, and the second step added a second sample barcode plus Illumina TruSeq adapters. Libraries were sequenced on an Illumina NovaSeq with 2 x 150 bp paired-end reads. In the paper's pipeline: The reads were demultiplexed and collapsed into UMI-guided consensus sequences using migec v1.2.7. Using mixcr v2.1.11, UMI consensuses were aligned to TRA and TRB V and J templates and then assembled into clonotypes. Clonotypes were classified as expanded or contracted when called significant by both edgeR and NoisET, with noise models trained on biological replicates. For edgeR calls, a false discovery rate-adjusted p below 0.01 and a log2 fold-change threshold of 1 were applied. PCA with hierarchical clustering of max-normalized trajectories of the 1000 most abundant clonotypes was used as exploratory dynamics analysis. Separately sequenced CD4+ and CD8+ repertoires were used to assign a CD4 or CD8 phenotype to each responding clone. Through fastp at Q25 and MiXCR, TCRdb rebuilt clones from the public reads, retaining in-frame beta chains. Entries are consolidated by CDR3 protein sequence, retaining the most common genes and DNA. The V and J calls follow TCRdb's processing rather than the paper's. The sample table contains 530,000 or so distinct CDR3 sequences; only one count was recorded for around a sixth of them. Approximately 8.1% of the sample rests with the top ten.

Trimming removed 4 bases from V and 6 bases from J; the gene matches leave 7 bases unexplained. From a lookup of the germline V gene (reference sequence), CDR1 and CDR2 are LGHDT and YNNKEL. The cysteine opens and the phenylalanine closes a CDR3 of 14 amino acids. Just CDR3 DNA is preserved here, 42 bases in frame from base 1. PBMCs were isolated by Ficoll-Paque density gradient centrifugation. This clonotype was detected ten times or more. Its antigen is still unknown. No per-base quality is available; no much larger clone lies one base away. Source material: PBMCs or a T cell subset sorted from them (not recorded which). The clonotype originates from an adult woman who had mild COVID-19 (a few samples of this study predate the infection). The sample titles of this study are shuffled in the database, so cell type and time point are left out; the donor was told from shared clones. The rearranged chain carries TRBV3-1 and TRBJ2-7; TRBD2 aligns with 9 central bases. The CDR3 region has the sequence CASSPTGTSFEQYF. Read as DNA, the sequence is TGTGCCAGCAGCCCAACCGGGACTAGCTTCGAGCAGTACTTC.